The following is a TCR beta chain sequence with its context. The data originate from a study of blood T cell repertoires in COVID-19. Study-level background: Samples representing acute and convalescent COVID-19 were sourced from the United States, Italy and Spain. From T cells, B-cell-depleted T cells, or PBMCs came the material, which was cDNA or gDNA.

This CDR3 spans 13 amino acids. Germline values: CDR1 MNHEY, CDR2 SVGAGI. Trimming cost V 10 bases and J 1 base, with 13 bases left between them. As processed by the authors: Estimation of nucleated cell counts was performed using reference gene primer amplification. Libraries were prepared by immunoSEQ multiplex PCR; TCRdb keeps only in-frame clonotypes and omits some of them. V and J calls and clone size are copied from that table; D and trimming were computed from the DNA. Counted here are fewer than 90,000 clones, roughly 86% occurring once; the ten biggest clones make up over 35%. Sequencing used peripheral blood. The sequence was collected from a man between 65 and 85 years old with acute or convalescent COVID-19. The chain couples TRBV6-5 to TRBJ1-1; D not certain. The CDR3 sequence is CAIRSRANTEAFF. The CDR3, as DNA: TGTGCCATACGGTCGAGGGCGAACACTGAAGCTTTCTTT.